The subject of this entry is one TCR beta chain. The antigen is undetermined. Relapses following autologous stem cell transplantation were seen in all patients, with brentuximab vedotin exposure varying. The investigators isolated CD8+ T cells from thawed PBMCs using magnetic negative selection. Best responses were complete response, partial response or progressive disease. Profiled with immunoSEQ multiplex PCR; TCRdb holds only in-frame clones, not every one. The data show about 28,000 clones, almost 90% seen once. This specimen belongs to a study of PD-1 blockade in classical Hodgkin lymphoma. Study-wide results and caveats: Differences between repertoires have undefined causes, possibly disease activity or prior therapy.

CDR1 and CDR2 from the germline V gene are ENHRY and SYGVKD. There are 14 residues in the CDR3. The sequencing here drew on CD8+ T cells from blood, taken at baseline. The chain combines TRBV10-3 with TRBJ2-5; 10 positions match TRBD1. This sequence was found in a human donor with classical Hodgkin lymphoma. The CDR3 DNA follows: TGTGCGGCGATGGCGGGACAGGGGCAAGAGACCCAGTACTTC. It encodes CAAMAGQGQETQYF.